This T cell receptor beta chain was identified during a study of OX40 agonist ivuxolimab in advanced cancers. Profiled with immunoSEQ multiplex PCR; TCRdb holds only in-frame clones, not every one. This table has 60,000 to 100,000 clones, approximately 95% appearing once. CDR1 and CDR2 (germline): PRHDT, FYEKMQ (reference sequence). The CDR3 length is 16 residues. With 1 base clipped from V and 0 bases from J, the junction kept 4 bases outside the gene matches. This receptor was identified in an adult with an advanced solid tumor such as melanoma, head and neck, liver or kidney cancer. Here the sequenced sample was CD4+ or CD8+ T cells sorted from blood, taken in a trial of the OX40 agonist ivuxolimab. The chain links TRBV13 to TRBJ2-5; 8 nucleotides match TRBD2. The CDR3 spells CASSLVGGGNQETQYF. CDR3 coding DNA: TGTGCCAGCAGCTTAGTCGGCGGGGGGAACCAAGAGACCCAGTACTTC.